This T cell receptor (beta chain) was documented in a study of T cells after yellow fever vaccination. This clonotype was counted only a few times. TCRdb ran MiXCR on the 5' RACE reads and lists one entry per CDR3 protein. This table has a few hundred thousand distinct CDR3 sequences, approximately 10% appearing once. This sample comprised CD4+ T cells sorted from PBMCs, obtained 5 days after the yellow fever booster vaccination. The source is a man between 18 and 29 years old who received the YFV17D yellow fever vaccine.

The CDR3 coding sequence is TGTGCCAGCAGTCTTTGGACAGGGGCGCATGAGCAGTTCTTC. The encoded protein is CASSLWTGAHEQFF. The V call is TRBV27, the J call TRBJ2-1; 9 bases line up with TRBD1. Germline V gene sequence: CDR1 MNHEY, CDR2 SMNVEV (reference sequence). J lost 8 bases, V lost 5 bases, and 7 bases had no gene match. The CDR3 has 14 residues.